Sequencing of this T cell receptor beta chain was carried out in a study of T cell responses to AZD1222 COVID-19 vaccine. Sequencing used immunoSEQ multiplex PCR; TCRdb keeps in-frame clones, though not all of them. This sample has approximately 140,000 clones, with around nine tenths found just once. Germline V CDR1 and CDR2: LNHDA, SQIVND (reference sequence). This CDR3 region has 17 residues. V was clipped by 3 bases and J by 7 bases, with 19 bases between them. The rearrangement uses TRBV19 and TRBJ1-6, with a weak D call TRBD1 (5 bases). Specimen: peripheral blood, collected on day 0 of AZD1222 vaccination. The clonotype originates from an adult in good health. CDR3 loop: CASSIFRSAGRNSPLHF. In DNA, the CDR3 is TGTGCCAGTAGTATTTTTCGGTCGGCAGGGCGGAATTCACCCCTCCACTTT.